One TCR beta chain is described in this entry. Its specificity is not known. This sample is part of a study of Ad26.COV2.S vaccination and SARS-CoV-2 variants. Regarding the study as a whole: Measurement of non-spike TCR breadth gave similar results in vaccine and placebo recipients.

TCRdb's table, derived via immunoSEQ multiplex PCR, lists solely in-frame clones and lacks some. The repertoire consists of about 480,000 clones, with roughly 87% occurring once and the leading ten covering around 13%. V dropped 5 bases and J dropped 1; count of bases not matched to a gene: 8. This CDR3 has 16 residues. Germline V gives CDR1 SQVTM, CDR2 ANQGSEA. Treatment here: 15 to 20 received Ad26.COV2.S at low or high dose, single or two shots; about 5 received placebo; per-sample allocation not given. It was on day 63 after the first vaccine or placebo injection that samples were taken. The chain combines TRBV29-1 with TRBJ2-7; TRBD2 matches 13 bases. Sequencing used peripheral blood, obtained in a trial of Ad26.COV2.S vaccine versus placebo. This clonotype was sampled from a person aged 18-60 years who received the Ad26.COV2.S COVID-19 vaccine or a placebo. The CDR3 here is CSVNRTSGSESYEQYF. In DNA, the CDR3 is TGCAGCGTTAACCGGACTAGCGGGAGTGAATCCTACGAGCAGTACTTC.